Each of the 15 T cell receptor beta chains below was sequenced from the same sample in a study of cytomegalovirus exposure and HLA in healthy donors. PCR involved 60 Vbeta and 13 Jbeta primers. Measured with immunoSEQ multiplex PCR; TCRdb has only the in-frame clones, and not every one. This sample contains more than 40,000 clones. Sequenced material: PBMCs. Receptor source: a male donor in good health and CMV-seronegative.

Comment on this clone: Here the CDR3 omits its conserved ending phenylalanine or tryptophan, so a read error is the likely source. The chain combines TRBV7-2 with TRBJ1-5; D is uncertain. V shed 5 bases and J shed 0 bases, with 5 bases lying between them. From germline, CDR1 is SGHTA and CDR2 FQGNSA. This CDR3 region has 13 residues. The CDR3: CASSPNSNQPQHL. The CDR3 nucleotides are TGTGCCAGCAGCCCTAATAGCAATCAGCCCCAGCATCTT.

Here the CDR3 reads CSASSQPRSFF. The DNA of the CDR3 is TGCAGTGCTAGTAGCCAACCGAGGTCTTTCTTT. J is TRBJ1-1 and V is TRBV20-1; the D is unclear. The CDR3 is made up of 11 amino acids. The V gene's germline CDR1 is DFQATT and CDR2 SNEGSKA (reference sequence). V lost 3 bases and J 12 bases, leaving 14 bases between the germline ends.

The CDR3 protein is CASSVQQGLNTEAFF. As DNA, the CDR3 is TGTGCCAGCAGCGTCCAACAGGGCCTTAACACTGAAGCTTTCTTT. This chain uses TRBV9 with TRBJ1-1; weak D call: TRBD1 (6 bases). The CDR3 has 15 amino acids. The germline CDR1 and CDR2 sequences are SGDLS and YYNGEE. V was clipped by 2 bases and J by 2 bases, with 13 bases between them. The variable domain in full, completed from reference TRBV9 and TRBJ1-1, reads DSGVTQTPKHLITATGQRVTLRCSPRSGDLSVYWYQQSLDQGLQFLIQYYNGEERAKGNILERFSAQQFPDLHSELNLSSLELGDSALYFCASSVQQGLNTEAFFGQGTRLTVV.

V usage is TRBV5-1 and J usage is TRBJ2-5; unclear D gene. Germline CDR1 and CDR2: SGHRS and YFSETQ. V shed 1 base and J shed 2 bases, with 9 bases lying between them. This CDR3 has 14 amino acids. In DNA, the CDR3 is TGCGCCAGCAGCTTGTTAGACATTCAAGAGACCCAGTACTTC. Translating it yields CASSLLDIQETQYF.

The chain joins TRBV18 to TRBJ2-5; 7 bases line up with TRBD1. Germline loops: CDR1 KGHSH, CDR2 LQKENI. V was pared by 5 bases and J by 3 bases, with 3 bases of the junction left unmatched. This CDR3 has 13 amino acids. The CDR3 region is CASSSDREETQYF. The DNA for the CDR3 is TGTGCCAGCTCATCAGACAGGGAAGAGACCCAGTACTTC.

J is TRBJ1-5 and V is TRBV19; D unresolved. The CDR3 totals 12 residues. Deletions cut 6 bases from V and 6 bases from J, with 9 bases between. Germline-derived CDR1 and CDR2 are LNHDA and SQIVND (reference sequence). The CDR3 nucleotides read TGTGCCAGTAGAGATGAAGCTCAGCCCCAGCATTTT. It specifies CASRDEAQPQHF. The full variable domain, completed using reference TRBV19 and TRBJ1-5, is DGGITQSPKYLFRKEGQNVTLSCEQNLNHDAMYWYRQDPGQGLRLIYYSQIVNDFQKGDIAEGYSVSREKKESFPLTVTSAQKNPTAFYLCASRDEAQPQHFGDGTRLSIL.

The rearrangement uses TRBV4-3 and TRBJ1-1, with a weak D call TRBD1 (5 bases). V was shortened by 5 bases and J by 3 bases, with 16 bases between the two germline ends. Germline values: CDR1 LGHNA, CDR2 YSLEER. CDR3 length equals 15 residues. Here the CDR3 DNA reads TGCGCCAGCAGCACCCACCCGGGCAGGGACACTGAAGCTTTCTTT. Translating it yields CASSTHPGRDTEAFF.

V usage is TRBV18 and J usage is TRBJ2-7; 7 positions match TRBD1. CDR3 size: 12 residues. Trimming at V came to 10 bases and at J to 2 bases, leaving 5 bases not matched to a gene. Germline V gives CDR1 KGHSH, CDR2 LQKENI. CDR3 DNA sequence: TGTGCCACAGACAGGGCGACCTACGAGCAGTACTTC. Translating gives CATDRATYEQYF.

The chain carries TRBV30 and TRBJ1-4; D unclear. Germline assignment: CDR1 GTSNPN and CDR2 SVGIG (reference sequence). The CDR3 consists of 12 residues. V shed 2 bases and J shed 2 bases, with 3 bases lying between them. CDR3 sequence: CAWSPTNEKLFF. The CDR3 DNA sequence: TGTGCCTGGAGTCCGACTAATGAAAAACTGTTTTTT.

The chain is built from TRBV21-1 and TRBJ1-5; no DNA check was done on the table's D call, TRBD1. TRBV21-1 is designated a pseudogene. The CDR3 totals 16 residues. The CDR3 loop is CTRQGYSSCSNQPQHF. The CDR3 DNA reads TGCACCCGACAGGGGTATTCGTCCTGTAGCAATCAGCCCCAGCATTTT.

The chain employs TRBV18 and TRBJ2-7; 12 bases are shared with TRBD1. Germline trimming cut 4 bases from V and 5 bases from J; bases unmatched to any gene: 6. CDR1 and CDR2 (germline): KGHSH, LQKENI. This CDR3 comprises 15 residues. In nucleotides, the CDR3 is TGTGCCAGCTCACTTTCCGGGACAGGGGGCAACGAGCAGTACTTC. Amino acid sequence: CASSLSGTGGNEQYF.

The chain joins TRBV5-1 to TRBJ2-7; 8 nucleotides line up with TRBD1. Germline V gene lookup returns CDR1 SGHRS and CDR2 YFSETQ. The CDR3 is made up of 18 amino acids. Trimming cost V 0 bases and J 3 bases; bases outside gene matches: 14. The CDR3 loop is CASSLDGTGLGGSYEQYF. DNA of the CDR3: TGCGCCAGCAGCTTGGACGGGACAGGCCTTGGGGGCAGCTACGAGCAGTACTTC. The whole variable domain, filled in from reference TRBV5-1 and TRBJ2-7, reads KAGVTQTPRYLIKTRGQQVTLSCSPISGHRSVSWYQQTPGQGLQFLFEYFSETQRNKGNFPGRFSGRQFSNSRSEMNVSTLELGDSALYLCASSLDGTGLGGSYEQYFGPGTRLTVT.

V is TRBV9 and J is TRBJ1-2, with 7 bases fitting TRBD1. CDR1 is SGDLS, CDR2 YYNGEE, per germline. The V and J ends lost 4 bases and 8 bases, in that order; junction bases with no gene match: 14. The CDR3 contains 15 residues. The CDR3 protein is CASSTQVEGAGGYTF. CDR3 DNA sequence: TGTGCCAGCAGCACCCAGGTGGAGGGGGCGGGAGGCTACACCTTC.

V usage is TRBV5-6 and J usage is TRBJ1-6; weak D call: TRBD1 (6 bases). Germline-derived CDR1 and CDR2 are SGHDT and YYEEEE. V was trimmed by 0 bases and J by 7 bases, leaving 14 bases between them. The length of the CDR3 is 16 residues. The CDR3 bases are TGTGCCAGCAGCTTGGGGACGACAGGACTCAATTCACCCCTCCACTTT. It is translated as CASSLGTTGLNSPLHF.

The chain recombines TRBV6-5 with TRBJ1-2; D is ambiguous. Trimming removed 6 bases from V and 0 bases from J, with 8 bases in between. Germline CDR1 is MNHEY and CDR2 is SVGAGI. The CDR3 sequence is 13 residues long. CDR3 coding DNA: TGTGCCAGCAGCCGAACACCTAACTATGGCTACACCTTC. Translation gives CASSRTPNYGYTF.